This T cell receptor beta chain was recorded in a study of cytomegalovirus exposure and HLA in healthy donors. PCR used 60 Vbeta primers and 13 Jbeta primers. Original processing notes: Roughly 11 million shared chains were among some 80 million unique TCR beta chains counted in a later analysis. The data were produced by immunoSEQ multiplex PCR, yet TCRdb's version contains in-frame clones alone and is incomplete. V, J and clone size are taken as reported in that table, and D and trimming were inferred from the DNA itself. The sample records 150,000 to 250,000 clones, 82% being singletons. Findings and caveats of the study: Most TCR sequences were seen very rarely across donors, but some public TCRs occurred in many. Upon later analysis, TCR association rates were observed to vary by HLA locus, being highest for DRB1 and lowest for HLA-C.

In the case of this clone: Its cognate antigen is unknown.

This clonotype was sampled from a boy aged 2 to 9 in good health and CMV-seronegative. Sample: PBMCs.

The CDR3: CASSAADRGLSGYTF. The CDR3 bases are TGTGCCAGCAGCGCGGCGGACAGGGGCCTCTCTGGCTACACCTTC. This chain uses TRBV5-6 with TRBJ1-2; TRBD1 aligns across 9 bases. Germline CDR1 reads SGHDT; CDR2 reads YYEEEE. CDR3 length: 15 residues. The ends lost 4 bases at V and 7 bases at J; junction bases unmatched: 11.